These 18 T cell receptor beta chains share one sample of origin, sequenced in a study of blood T cell repertoires in COVID-19. The protocol was immunoSEQ multiplex PCR, while the TCRdb copy is restricted to in-frame clones and leaves out a portion. Among fewer than 600,000 clones listed, 85% to 90% were seen once. The source material was peripheral blood. These receptors were collected from a man younger than 35 with COVID-19, enrolled during active disease.

V gene TRBV9 combines with J gene TRBJ2-2; maybe TRBD2 (5 bases). Germline CDR1 is SGDLS and CDR2 is YYNGEE. The CDR3 contains 17 residues. The germline V and J ends were trimmed by 4 bases and 3 bases, with 19 bases remaining between them. CDR3 protein: CASSFPGDYPDTGELFF. In DNA form, the CDR3 reads TGTGCCAGCAGCTTCCCTGGCGACTACCCGGACACCGGGGAGCTGTTTTTT. The variable domain in full, completed from reference TRBV9 and TRBJ2-2, reads DSGVTQTPKHLITATGQRVTLRCSPRSGDLSVYWYQQSLDQGLQFLIQYYNGEERAKGNILERFSAQQFPDLHSELNLSSLELGDSALYFCASSFPGDYPDTGELFFGEGSRLTVL.

J is TRBJ1-1 and V is TRBV19; D gene uncertain. Looked up from germline, CDR1 is LNHDA and CDR2 is SQIVND (reference sequence). The CDR3 has 15 residues. The V gene lost 6 bases and the J gene lost 1 base, with 15 bases spanning the gap. CDR3 loop: CASRRTQLGNTEAFF. The DNA for the CDR3 is TGTGCCAGTAGACGGACTCAACTCGGGAACACTGAAGCTTTCTTT.

This clone showed up just a few times. The V call is TRBV19, the J call TRBJ2-2, with D hard to call. Trimming took off 3 bases at V and 0 bases at J, with 5 bases between the two ends. The CDR3 has 14 residues. The germline V gene has CDR1 LNHDA and CDR2 SQIVND (reference sequence). This chain's CDR3 is CASSIQSNTGELFF. The CDR3 DNA follows: TGTGCCAGTAGTATCCAGTCGAACACCGGGGAGCTGTTTTTT. Filled out from reference TRBV19 and TRBJ2-2, the complete variable domain reads DGGITQSPKYLFRKEGQNVTLSCEQNLNHDAMYWYRQDPGQGLRLIYYSQIVNDFQKGDIAEGYSVSREKKESFPLTVTSAQKNPTAFYLCASSIQSNTGELFFGEGSRLTVL.

This chain connects TRBV12-3 or TRBV12-4 to TRBJ1-2; no definite D call. This CDR3 contains 12 residues. Trimming cost V 7 bases and J 3 bases, with 9 bases left between them. CDR3 DNA sequence: TGTGCCAGCACTATCGGGGACTATGGCTACACCTTC. Translation: CASTIGDYGYTF.

This chain joins TRBV5-6 and TRBJ2-1; D is unclear. Per germline, CDR1 SGHDT and CDR2 YYEEEE. CDR3 length equals 11 residues. V lost 0 bases to trimming and J lost 15 bases, with 10 bases between them. CDR3: CASSLGRLGFF. The CDR3 region has the DNA TGTGCCAGCAGCTTGGGGAGACTCGGGTTCTTC.

The chain couples TRBV2 to TRBJ2-3, with 7 bases identical to TRBD2. With 10 bases clipped from V and 0 bases from J, the junction kept 10 bases outside the gene matches. This CDR3 comprises 15 residues. In germline, CDR1 is SNHLY, CDR2 FYNNEI. CDR3 coding DNA: TGTGCCACCGCGAGCGGGGAGGTTAGCACAGATACGCAGTATTTT. Protein: CATASGEVSTDTQYF.

J is TRBJ2-1 and V is TRBV10-2, with 11 bases that match TRBD2. Germline trimming cut 6 bases from V and 6 bases from J; bases unmatched to any gene: 7. Germline lookup yields CDR1 WSHSY and CDR2 SAAADI. The CDR3 covers 15 residues. As DNA, the CDR3 is TGCGCCAGCAGACGGTCACTAGCGGGAGCCAATGAGCAGTTCTTC. As protein: CASRRSLAGANEQFF.

Worth noting for this clone: Other DNA sequences of this sample code for an identical CDR3. V gene TRBV5-6 combines with J gene TRBJ2-7; D perhaps matches TRBD1 (6 bases). Trimming took 2 bases from V and 3 from J, leaving 6 bases between them. This CDR3 spans 12 amino acids. CDR1 SGHDT and CDR2 YYEEEE come from the germline V gene. The CDR3 region is CASSLGGYEQYF. DNA of the CDR3: TGTGCCAGCAGCTTAGGGGGCTACGAGCAGTACTTC.

This chain uses TRBV11-3 with TRBJ2-5, with TRBD2 matching over 8 bases. From germline, CDR1 is SGHNT and CDR2 YENEEA. The V and J ends lost 1 base and 5 bases, in that order; junction bases with no gene match: 9. The CDR3 sequence is 16 residues long. The CDR3 bases are TGTGCCAGCAGCTTAGGGTCTCATCAGCGGGGGGAGACCCAGTACTTC. It is translated as CASSLGSHQRGETQYF.

The CDR3 nucleotides are TGTGCCAGCAGCTTTTGGACTAGCACAGATACGCAGTATTTT. Protein product: CASSFWTSTDTQYF. The chain has TRBV5-6 and TRBJ2-3; D might be TRBD2 (5 bases). In germline, CDR1 is SGHDT, CDR2 YYEEEE. The V end lost 2 bases, the J end lost 0 bases, and 7 bases lay between the germline ends. CDR3 length: 14 amino acids.

The rearrangement links TRBV6-1 to TRBJ2-5, with 9 bases that match TRBD1. V shed 3 bases and J 3 bases; nucleotides not matched to a gene: 5. The germline CDR1 and CDR2 sequences are MNHNS and SASEGT. The CDR3 sequence is 15 residues long. The CDR3 here is CASSDDRGKKETQYF. CDR3 coding DNA: TGTGCCAGCAGTGACGACAGGGGGAAAAAAGAGACCCAGTACTTC.

This clone was detected only once. The rearrangement joins TRBV7-9 to TRBJ2-7; 9 bases agree with TRBD2. Trimming removed 7 bases from V and 0 bases from J; junction bases left unmatched: 7. This CDR3 is 15 amino acids long. The germline CDR1 and CDR2 sequences are SEHNR and FQNEAQ (reference sequence). CDR3 sequence reads: CASTPRLADSYEQYF. As DNA, the CDR3 is TGTGCCAGCACTCCCAGACTAGCGGACTCCTACGAGCAGTACTTC.

V gene TRBV9 combines with J gene TRBJ2-2; 10 positions match TRBD2. Germline V gene data show CDR1 as SGDLS and CDR2 as YYNGEE. V shed 4 bases and J 6 bases; nucleotides not matched to a gene: 6. The CDR3 is 15 amino acids. In DNA, the CDR3 is TGTGCCAGCAGCTTCAGCGGGAGGGGGGCCGGGGAGCTGTTTTTT. It translates to CASSFSGRGAGELFF.

The V gene is TRBV5-1, the J gene TRBJ2-3; 7 bases agree with TRBD2. Germline V lookup: CDR1 SGHRS, CDR2 YFSETQ. CDR3 length equals 15 residues. Trimming at V came to 0 bases and at J to 1 base, leaving 2 bases not matched to a gene. In DNA form, the CDR3 reads TGCGCCAGCAGCTTGGCTGGACTAGGCACAGATACGCAGTATTTT. Encoded protein: CASSLAGLGTDTQYF.

V usage is TRBV5-6 and J usage is TRBJ1-4, with a weak D call TRBD1 (6 bases). The germline V and J ends were trimmed by 3 bases and 0 bases, with 9 bases remaining between them. The CDR3 has 15 amino acids. In germline, CDR1 is SGHDT, CDR2 YYEEEE. The CDR3, as DNA: TGTGCCAGCAGCTCTTCAGGGGCAACTAATGAAAAACTGTTTTTT. It translates to CASSSSGATNEKLFF. Full variable domain (missing parts from reference TRBV5-6 and TRBJ1-4): DAGVTQSPTHLIKTRGQQVTLRCSPKSGHDTVSWYQQALGQGPQFIFQYYEEEERQRGNFPDRFSGHQFPNYSSELNVNALLLGDSALYLCASSSSGATNEKLFFGSGTQLSVL.

This clone was counted a single time. V usage is TRBV29-1 and J usage is TRBJ2-3; weak D call: TRBD2 (6 bases). The CDR3 totals 16 residues. The germline V and J ends were trimmed by 0 bases and 0 bases, with 13 bases remaining between them. Germline CDR1 and CDR2: SQVTM and ANQGSEA. In DNA, the CDR3 is TGCAGCGTTGAAGATCGGTACGGGACTAGCACAGATACGCAGTATTTT. This gives the protein CSVEDRYGTSTDTQYF.

This clone turned up a few times. The J gene is TRBJ1-5, the V gene TRBV4-2; 7 bases align to TRBD1. Germline CDR1 is LGHNA and CDR2 is YNFKEQ. With V trimmed by 4 bases and J by 7 bases, 1 base remained unmatched. The CDR3 runs 12 residues. CDR3 nucleotide sequence: TGTGCCAGCAGCCCGACAGGGCAGCCCCAGCATTTT. Its translation is CASSPTGQPQHF.

The chain has TRBV14 and TRBJ2-5, with 11 bases matching TRBD2. Germline CDR1 SGHDN, CDR2 FVKESK. CDR3 length: 15 amino acids. With 4 bases clipped from V and 5 bases from J, the junction kept 6 bases outside the gene matches. The CDR3 DNA sequence: TGTGCCAGCAGCCTTAGCGGGAGGGCCTGGGAGACCCAGTACTTC. Protein sequence: CASSLSGRAWETQYF.